This T cell receptor beta chain is from a study of cytomegalovirus exposure and HLA in healthy donors. 13 Jbeta primers and 60 Vbeta primers were used for the PCR. Sequencing was performed with immunoSEQ multiplex PCR; in TCRdb, only in-frame clones are kept and a portion is missing. Seen here are around 170,000 clones, approximately 79% observed once, and the top ten hold about 5.7%. In regard to this clone: What it binds is not known.

Overall study findings and caveats: A later analysis found common viral pathogens apparently linked to several of the most significant clusters. Later on, a genetic analysis was performed. It linked a missense variant in DCLRE1C with V- and J-gene trimming of TCR beta.

The CDR3 loop spans 13 amino acids. Germline values: CDR1 MNHEY, CDR2 SMNVEV (reference sequence). V was trimmed by 8 bases and J by 4 bases, leaving 12 bases between them. Sequencing was carried out using PBMCs. This TCR was recovered from a man aged 40-55 years in good health and CMV-seropositive. V is TRBV27 and J is TRBJ1-5; D is possibly TRBD1 (6 bases). The CDR3 loop reads CASRQVLNQPQHF. The CDR3, as DNA: TGTGCCAGCCGACAGGTTTTAAATCAGCCCCAGCATTTT.